The sequence of this TCR beta chain was determined in a study of blood T cell repertoires in COVID-19. Across the whole study: Researchers got acute and convalescent COVID-19 samples from the United States, Italy and Spain. In each case, the material was cDNA or gDNA derived from T cells, B-cell-depleted T cells, or PBMCs.

Original analysis: Amplified reference gene primers provided the basis for estimating nucleated cell counts. The repertoire was sequenced with immunoSEQ multiplex PCR; TCRdb's copy has only in-frame clones and lacks some. The D gene and trimming were derived from the DNA, and the V and J assignments and clone size from that table. The profile shows 190,000 or so clones, about 83% of them singletons. V was shortened by 7 bases and J by 2 bases, with 12 bases between the two germline ends. Germline CDR1 and CDR2: SGHVS and FQNEAQ. The CDR3 sequence is 14 residues long. In this sample, this clone turned up once.

The chain links TRBV7-8 to TRBJ2-1; a weak D match, TRBD2 (7 bases). This receptor was identified in a woman aged 18 to 35 who had recovered from COVID-19. The sample consisted of peripheral blood. The CDR3 loop reads CASTTGGAYNEQFF. In DNA, the CDR3 is TGTGCCAGCACGACGGGGGGCGCCTACAATGAGCAGTTCTTC.